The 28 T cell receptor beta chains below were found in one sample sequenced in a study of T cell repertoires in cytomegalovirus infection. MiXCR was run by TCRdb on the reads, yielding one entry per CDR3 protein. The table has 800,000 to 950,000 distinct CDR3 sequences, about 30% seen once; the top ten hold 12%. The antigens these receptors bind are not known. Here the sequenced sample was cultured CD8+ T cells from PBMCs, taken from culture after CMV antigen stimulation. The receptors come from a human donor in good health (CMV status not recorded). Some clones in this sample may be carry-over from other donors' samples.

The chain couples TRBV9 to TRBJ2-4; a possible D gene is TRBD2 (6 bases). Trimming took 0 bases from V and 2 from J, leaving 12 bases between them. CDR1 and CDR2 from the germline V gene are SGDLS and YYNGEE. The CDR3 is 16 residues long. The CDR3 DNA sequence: TGTGCCAGCAGCGTAGATAGCGGTCAAACCAAAAACATTCAGTACTTC. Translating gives CASSVDSGQTKNIQYF.

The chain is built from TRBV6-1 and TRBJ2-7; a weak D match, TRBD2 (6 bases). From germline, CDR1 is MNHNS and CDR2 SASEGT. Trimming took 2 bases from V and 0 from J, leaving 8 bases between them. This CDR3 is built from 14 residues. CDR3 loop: CASSELGSSYEQYV. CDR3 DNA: TGTGCCAGCAGTGAACTCGGGAGCTCCTACGAGCAGTACGTC.

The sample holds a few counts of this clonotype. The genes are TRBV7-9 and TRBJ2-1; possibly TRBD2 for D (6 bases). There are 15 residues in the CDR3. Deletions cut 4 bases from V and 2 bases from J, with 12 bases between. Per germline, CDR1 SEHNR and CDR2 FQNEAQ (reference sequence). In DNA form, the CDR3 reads TGTGCCAGCAGCTCCGGGGTAGCGGCCTACAATGAGCAGTTCTTC. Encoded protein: CASSSGVAAYNEQFF.

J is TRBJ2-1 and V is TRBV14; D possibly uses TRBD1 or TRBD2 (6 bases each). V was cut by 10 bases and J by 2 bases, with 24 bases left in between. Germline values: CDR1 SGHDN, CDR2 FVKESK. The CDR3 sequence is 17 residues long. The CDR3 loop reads CANSLQGYGGTYNEQFF. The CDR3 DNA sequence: TGTGCCAACAGTCTTCAGGGGTACGGGGGCACCTACAATGAGCAGTTCTTC.

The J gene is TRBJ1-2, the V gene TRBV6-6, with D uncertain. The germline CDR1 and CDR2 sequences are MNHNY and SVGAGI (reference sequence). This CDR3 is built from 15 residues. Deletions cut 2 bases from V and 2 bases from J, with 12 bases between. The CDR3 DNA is TGTGCCAGCAGTTACGCGAGGGCCCCCAACTATGGCTACACCTTC. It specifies CASSYARAPNYGYTF.

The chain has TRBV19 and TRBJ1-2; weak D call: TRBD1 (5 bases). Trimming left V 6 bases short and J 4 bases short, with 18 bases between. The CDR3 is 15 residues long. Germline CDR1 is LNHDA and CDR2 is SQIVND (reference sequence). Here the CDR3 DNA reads TGTGCCAGTAGCCTACCTGAAGGGGAACTCTATGGCTACACCTTC. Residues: CASSLPEGELYGYTF.

CDR3 sequence: CSAGYFTGELFF. CDR3 in DNA: TGCAGTGCGGGCTATTTCACCGGGGAGCTGTTTTTT. This chain links TRBV20-1 with TRBJ2-2; no firm D call. Germline V gives CDR1 DFQATT, CDR2 SNEGSKA (reference sequence). V was trimmed by 6 bases and J by 4 bases, leaving 9 bases between them. The length of the CDR3 is 12 residues.

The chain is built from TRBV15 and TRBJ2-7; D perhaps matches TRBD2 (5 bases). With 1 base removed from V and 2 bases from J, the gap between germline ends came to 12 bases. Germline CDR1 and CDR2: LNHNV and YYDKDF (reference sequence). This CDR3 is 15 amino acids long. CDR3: CATSRGAGKPYEQYV. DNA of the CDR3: TGTGCCACCAGCAGAGGGGCCGGGAAACCCTACGAGCAGTACGTC.

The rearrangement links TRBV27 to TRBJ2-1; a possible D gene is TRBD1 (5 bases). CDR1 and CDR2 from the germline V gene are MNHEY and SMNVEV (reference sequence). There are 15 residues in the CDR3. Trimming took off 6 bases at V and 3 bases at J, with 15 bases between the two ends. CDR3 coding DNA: TGTGCCAGCAGCGACAGCCCCTCGAACTACAATGAGCAGTTCTTC. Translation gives CASSDSPSNYNEQFF.

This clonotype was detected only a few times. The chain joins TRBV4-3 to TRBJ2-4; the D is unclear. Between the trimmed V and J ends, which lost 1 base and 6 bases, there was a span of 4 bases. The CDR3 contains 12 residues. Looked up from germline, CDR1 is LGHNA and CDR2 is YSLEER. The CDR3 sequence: CASSQAGNIQYF. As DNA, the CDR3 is TGCGCCAGCAGCCAAGCAGGAAACATTCAGTACTTC.

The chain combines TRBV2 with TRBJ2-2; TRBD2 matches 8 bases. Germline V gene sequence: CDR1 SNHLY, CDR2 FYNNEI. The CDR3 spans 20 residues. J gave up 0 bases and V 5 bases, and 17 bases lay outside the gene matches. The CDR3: CASSTPSGGGFISNTGELFF. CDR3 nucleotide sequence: TGTGCCAGCAGTACACCCTCGGGCGGGGGGTTCATTTCGAACACCGGGGAGCTGTTTTTT.

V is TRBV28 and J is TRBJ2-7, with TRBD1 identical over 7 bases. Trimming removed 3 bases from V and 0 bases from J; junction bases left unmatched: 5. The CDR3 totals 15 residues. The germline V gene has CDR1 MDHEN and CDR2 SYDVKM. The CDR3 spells CASSFLTGSSYEQYV. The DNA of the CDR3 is TGTGCCAGCAGTTTCCTGACAGGGAGCTCCTACGAGCAGTACGTC.

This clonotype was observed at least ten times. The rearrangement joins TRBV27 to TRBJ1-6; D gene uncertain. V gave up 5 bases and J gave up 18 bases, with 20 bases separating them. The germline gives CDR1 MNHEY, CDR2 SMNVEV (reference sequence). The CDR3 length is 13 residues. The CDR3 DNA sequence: TGTGCCAGCAGTCCAGTTCATGGTTTGGGCGCCCACTTT. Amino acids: CASSPVHGLGAHF.

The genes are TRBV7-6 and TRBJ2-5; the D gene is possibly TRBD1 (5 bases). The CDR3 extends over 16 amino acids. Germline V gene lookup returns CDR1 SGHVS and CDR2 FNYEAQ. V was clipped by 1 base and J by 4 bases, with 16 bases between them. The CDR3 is CASSLEIEWQGETQYF. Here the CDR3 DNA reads TGTGCCAGCAGCTTAGAAATTGAGTGGCAGGGAGAGACCCAGTACTTC. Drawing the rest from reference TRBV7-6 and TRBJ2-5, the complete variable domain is GAGVSQSPRYKVTKRGQDVALRCDPISGHVSLYWYRQALGQGPEFLTYFNYEAQQDKSGLPNDRFSAERPEGSISTLTIQRTEQRDSAMYRCASSLEIEWQGETQYFGPGTRLLVL.

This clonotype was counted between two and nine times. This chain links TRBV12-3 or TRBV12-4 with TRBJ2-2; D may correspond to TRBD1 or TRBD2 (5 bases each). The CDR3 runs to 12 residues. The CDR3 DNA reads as TGTGCTGGGACGGGGAACACCGGGGAGCTGTTTTTT. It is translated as CAGTGNTGELFF.

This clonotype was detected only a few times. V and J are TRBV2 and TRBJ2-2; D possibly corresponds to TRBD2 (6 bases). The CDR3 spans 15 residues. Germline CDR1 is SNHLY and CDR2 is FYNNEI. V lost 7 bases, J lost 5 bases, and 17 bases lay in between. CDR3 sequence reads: CASIRTGDGTGELFF. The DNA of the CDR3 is TGTGCCAGCATCCGGACGGGGGACGGAACCGGGGAGCTGTTTTTT.

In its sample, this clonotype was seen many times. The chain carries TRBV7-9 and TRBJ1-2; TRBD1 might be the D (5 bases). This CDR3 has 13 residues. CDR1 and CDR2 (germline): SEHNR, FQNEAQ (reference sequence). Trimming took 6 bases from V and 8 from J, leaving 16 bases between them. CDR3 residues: CASSYGTQDGYTF. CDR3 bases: TGTGCCAGCAGTTACGGGACCCAAGACGGCTACACCTTC.

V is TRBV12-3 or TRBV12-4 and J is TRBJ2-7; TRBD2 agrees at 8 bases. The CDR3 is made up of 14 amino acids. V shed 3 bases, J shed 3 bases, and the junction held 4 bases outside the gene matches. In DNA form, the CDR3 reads TGTGCCAGCAGTTTTAGCGGGGAGGGCTACGAGCAGTACTTC. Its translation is CASSFSGEGYEQYF.

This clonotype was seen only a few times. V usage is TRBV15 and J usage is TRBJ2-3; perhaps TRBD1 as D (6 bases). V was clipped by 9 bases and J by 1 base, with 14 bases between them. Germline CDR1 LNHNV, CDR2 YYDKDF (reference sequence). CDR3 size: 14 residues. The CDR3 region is CATAGYRGTDTQYF. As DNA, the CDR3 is TGTGCCACAGCCGGCTACAGGGGCACAGATACGCAGTATTTT.

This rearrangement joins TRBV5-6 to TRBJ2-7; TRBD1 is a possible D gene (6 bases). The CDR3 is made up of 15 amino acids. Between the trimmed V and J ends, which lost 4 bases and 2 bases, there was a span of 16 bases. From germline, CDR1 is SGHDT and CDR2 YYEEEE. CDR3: CASSPAGEITYEQYF. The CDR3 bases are TGTGCCAGCAGCCCGGCAGGGGAGATCACCTACGAGCAGTACTTC.

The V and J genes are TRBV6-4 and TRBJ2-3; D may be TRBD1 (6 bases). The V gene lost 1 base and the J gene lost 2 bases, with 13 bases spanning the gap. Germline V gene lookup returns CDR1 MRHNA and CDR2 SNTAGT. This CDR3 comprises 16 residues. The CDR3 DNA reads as TGTGCCAGCAGTGACTTGGGACAAAAAAACACAGATACGCAGTATTTT. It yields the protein CASSDLGQKNTDTQYF.

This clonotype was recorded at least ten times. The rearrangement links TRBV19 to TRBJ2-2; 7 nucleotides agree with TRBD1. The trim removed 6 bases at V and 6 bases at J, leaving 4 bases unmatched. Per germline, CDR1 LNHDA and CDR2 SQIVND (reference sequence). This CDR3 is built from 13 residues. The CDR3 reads CASRTGVAGELFF. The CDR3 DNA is TGTGCCAGTAGAACAGGGGTAGCCGGGGAGCTGTTTTTT.

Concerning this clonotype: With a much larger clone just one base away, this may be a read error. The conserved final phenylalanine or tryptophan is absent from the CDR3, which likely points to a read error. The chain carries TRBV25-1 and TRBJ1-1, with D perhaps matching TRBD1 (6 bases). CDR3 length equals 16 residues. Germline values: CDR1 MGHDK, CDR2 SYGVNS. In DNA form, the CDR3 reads TGTGCCAGCACCCGCCGGGACTACAGGGTGAATACTGAAGCTTTCTCT. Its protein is CASTRRDYRVNTEAFS.

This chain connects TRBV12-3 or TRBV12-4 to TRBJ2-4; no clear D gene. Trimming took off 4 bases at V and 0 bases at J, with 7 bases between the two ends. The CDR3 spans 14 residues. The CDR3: CASSSIQAKNIQYF. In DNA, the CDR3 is TGTGCCAGCAGTTCTATCCAAGCCAAAAACATTCAGTACTTC.

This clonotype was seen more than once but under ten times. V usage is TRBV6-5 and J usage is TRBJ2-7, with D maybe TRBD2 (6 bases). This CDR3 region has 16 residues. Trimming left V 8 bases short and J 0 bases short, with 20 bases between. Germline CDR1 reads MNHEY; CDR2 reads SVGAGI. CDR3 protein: CASGNPVLASSYEQYF. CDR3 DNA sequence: TGTGCCAGCGGAAACCCGGTACTAGCCAGCTCCTACGAGCAGTACTTC.

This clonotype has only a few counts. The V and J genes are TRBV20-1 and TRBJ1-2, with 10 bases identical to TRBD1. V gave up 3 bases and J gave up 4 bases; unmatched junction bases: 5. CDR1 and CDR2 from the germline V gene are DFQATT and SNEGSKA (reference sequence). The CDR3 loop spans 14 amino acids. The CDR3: CSARDRDRGYGYTF. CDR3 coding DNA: TGCAGTGCTAGGGACCGGGACAGGGGCTATGGCTACACCTTC.

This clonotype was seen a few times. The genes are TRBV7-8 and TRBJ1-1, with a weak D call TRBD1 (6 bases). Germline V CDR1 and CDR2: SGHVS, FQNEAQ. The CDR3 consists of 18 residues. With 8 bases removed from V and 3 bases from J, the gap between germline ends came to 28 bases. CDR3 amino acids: CASLLRVGTDSSDTEAFF. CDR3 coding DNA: TGTGCCAGCCTACTCCGGGTAGGTACGGACAGCTCGGACACTGAAGCTTTCTTT. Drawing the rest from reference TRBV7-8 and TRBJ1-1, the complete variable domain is GAGVSQSPRYKVAKRGQDVALRCDPISGHVSLFWYQQALGQGPEFLTYFQNEAQLDKSGLPSDRFFAERPEGSVSTLKIQRTQQEDSAVYLCASLLRVGTDSSDTEAFFGQGTRLTVV.

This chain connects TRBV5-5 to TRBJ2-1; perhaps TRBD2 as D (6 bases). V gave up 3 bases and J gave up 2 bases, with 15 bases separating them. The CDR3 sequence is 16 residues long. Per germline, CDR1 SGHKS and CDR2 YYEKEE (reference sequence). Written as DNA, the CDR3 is TGTGCCAGCAGCTGGGCTAGCGCTCGGACCTACAATGAGCAGTTCTTC. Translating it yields CASSWASARTYNEQFF.